This TCR beta chain was profiled in a study of OX40 agonist ivuxolimab in advanced cancers. Whole-study results and caveats: Which antigen the expanded peripheral T cells recognized is unknown. Among T cells, CD8+ cells averaged more expanded clones than CD4+ cells. Relatively little clonal expansion, among the lowest observed, appeared in partial responders at 0.1-3.0 mg/kg.

This clone has only a few counts. The antigen remains unidentified. Data came from immunoSEQ multiplex PCR; TCRdb stores just in-frame clones and leaves some out. The data contain 70,000 to 100,000 clones, just under 90% of them singletons. Autoimmune disease history or systemic immunosuppression led to patient exclusion. This receptor was obtained from an adult with an advanced solid tumor such as melanoma, head and neck, liver or kidney cancer. Sequencing used CD4+ or CD8+ T cells sorted from blood, obtained in a trial of the OX40 agonist ivuxolimab.

CDR3 sequence (DNA): TGTGCCAGCAGCTTAGGGACAGGGGCGGACATTCAGTACTTC. This sequence encodes CASSLGTGADIQYF. The chain recombines TRBV7-9 with TRBJ2-4, with TRBD1 identical over 9 bases. Germline V gene lookup returns CDR1 SEHNR and CDR2 FQNEAQ (reference sequence). V was clipped by 1 base and J by 8 bases; unmatched bases: 3. The CDR3 runs 14 residues.